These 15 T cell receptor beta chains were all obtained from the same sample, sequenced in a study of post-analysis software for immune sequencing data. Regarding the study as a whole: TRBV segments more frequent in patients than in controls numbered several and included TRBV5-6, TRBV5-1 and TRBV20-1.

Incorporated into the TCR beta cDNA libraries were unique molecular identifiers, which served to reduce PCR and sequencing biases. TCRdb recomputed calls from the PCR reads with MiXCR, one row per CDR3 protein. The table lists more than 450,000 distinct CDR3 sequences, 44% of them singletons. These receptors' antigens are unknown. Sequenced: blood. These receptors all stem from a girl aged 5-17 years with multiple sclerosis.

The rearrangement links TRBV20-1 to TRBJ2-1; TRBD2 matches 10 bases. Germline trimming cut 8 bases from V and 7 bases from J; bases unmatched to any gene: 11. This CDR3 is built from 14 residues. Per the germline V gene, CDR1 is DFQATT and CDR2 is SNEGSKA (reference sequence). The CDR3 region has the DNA TGCAGTCAATTAGCGGGAGGTCAGATAAATGAGCAGTTCTTC. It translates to CSQLAGGQINEQFF.

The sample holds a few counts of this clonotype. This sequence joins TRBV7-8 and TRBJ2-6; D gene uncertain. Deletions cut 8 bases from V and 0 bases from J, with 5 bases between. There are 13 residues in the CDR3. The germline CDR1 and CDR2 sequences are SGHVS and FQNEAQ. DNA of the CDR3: TGTGCCAGCCTTTACTCTGGGGCCAACGTCCTGACTTTC. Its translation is CASLYSGANVLTF.

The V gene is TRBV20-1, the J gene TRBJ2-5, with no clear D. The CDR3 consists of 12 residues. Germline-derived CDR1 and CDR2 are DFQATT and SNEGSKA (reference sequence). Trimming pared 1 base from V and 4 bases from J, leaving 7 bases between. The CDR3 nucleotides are TGCAGTGCTAGAGCGTACGGAGAGACCCAGTACTTC. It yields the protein CSARAYGETQYF.

The CDR3 is CASSSGAFGPREETQYF. The CDR3 DNA reads TGCGCCAGCAGTTCGGGGGCCTTCGGACCGCGGGAAGAGACCCAGTACTTC. The chain couples TRBV5-1 to TRBJ2-5; possibly TRBD1 or TRBD2 for D (6 bases each). CDR1 is SGHRS, CDR2 YFSETQ, per germline. Trimming stripped 5 bases from V and 3 bases from J, with 23 bases between. This CDR3 region has 17 residues.

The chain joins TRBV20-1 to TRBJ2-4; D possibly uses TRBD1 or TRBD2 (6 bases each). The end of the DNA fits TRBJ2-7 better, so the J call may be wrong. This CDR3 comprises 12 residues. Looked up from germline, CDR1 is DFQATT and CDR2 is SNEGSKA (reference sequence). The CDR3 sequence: CSARWGAGEQYF. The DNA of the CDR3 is TGCAGTGCTAGATGGGGGGCAGGCGAGCAGTACTTC.

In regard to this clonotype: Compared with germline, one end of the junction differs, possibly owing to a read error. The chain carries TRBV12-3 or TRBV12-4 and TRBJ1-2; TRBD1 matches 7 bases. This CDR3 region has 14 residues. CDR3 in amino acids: CASSSRQGHYGHTF. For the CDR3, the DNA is TGTGCCAGCAGTTCCCGACAGGGTCACTATGGCCACACCTTC.

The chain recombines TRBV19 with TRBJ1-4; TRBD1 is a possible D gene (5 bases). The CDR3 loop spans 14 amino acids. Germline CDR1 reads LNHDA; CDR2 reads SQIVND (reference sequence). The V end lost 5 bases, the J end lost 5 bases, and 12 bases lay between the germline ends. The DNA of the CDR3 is TGTGCCAGTAGTGCGCCACCAGGGAATGAAAAACTGTTTTTT. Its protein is CASSAPPGNEKLFF.

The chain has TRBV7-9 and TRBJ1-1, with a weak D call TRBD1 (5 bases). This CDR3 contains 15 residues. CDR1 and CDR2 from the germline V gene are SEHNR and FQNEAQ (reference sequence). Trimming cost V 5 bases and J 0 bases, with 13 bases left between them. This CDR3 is CASSPRQLMNTEAFF. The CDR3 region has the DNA TGTGCCAGCAGCCCCCGACAGCTTATGAACACTGAAGCTTTCTTT.

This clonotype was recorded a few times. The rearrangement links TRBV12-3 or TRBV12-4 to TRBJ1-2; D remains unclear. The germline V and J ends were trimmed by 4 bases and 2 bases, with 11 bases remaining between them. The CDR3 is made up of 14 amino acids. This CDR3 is CASSSDRVNYGYTF. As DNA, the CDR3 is TGTGCCAGCAGTTCAGACCGCGTCAACTATGGCTACACCTTC.

CDR3 sequence (DNA): TGTGCCAGCAGGAGGACAGGGCCGAACACCGGGGAGCTGTTTTTT. It is translated as CASRRTGPNTGELFF. The gene calls are TRBV12-3 or TRBV12-4 and TRBJ2-2, with 8 nucleotides matching TRBD1. Trimming took 6 bases from V and 0 from J; bases not matched to a gene: 3. The CDR3 is 15 residues long.

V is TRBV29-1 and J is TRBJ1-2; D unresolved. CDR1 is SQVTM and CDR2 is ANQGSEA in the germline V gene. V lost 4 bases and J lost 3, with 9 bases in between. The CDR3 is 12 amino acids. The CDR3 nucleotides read TGCAGCGTTGTACGGCTGGACTATGGCTACACCTTC. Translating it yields CSVVRLDYGYTF.

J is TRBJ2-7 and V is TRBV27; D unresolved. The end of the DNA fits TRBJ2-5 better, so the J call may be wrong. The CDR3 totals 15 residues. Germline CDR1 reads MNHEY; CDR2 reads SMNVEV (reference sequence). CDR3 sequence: CASSLSGLPRETQYF. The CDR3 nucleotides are TGTGCCAGCAGTTTATCGGGCCTCCCGCGGGAGACCCAGTACTTC.

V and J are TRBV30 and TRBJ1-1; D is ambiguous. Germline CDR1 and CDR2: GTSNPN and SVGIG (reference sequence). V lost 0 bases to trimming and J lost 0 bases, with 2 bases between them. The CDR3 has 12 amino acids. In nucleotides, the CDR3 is TGTGCCTGGAGTGTAATGAACACTGAAGCTTTCTTT. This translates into CAWSVMNTEAFF.

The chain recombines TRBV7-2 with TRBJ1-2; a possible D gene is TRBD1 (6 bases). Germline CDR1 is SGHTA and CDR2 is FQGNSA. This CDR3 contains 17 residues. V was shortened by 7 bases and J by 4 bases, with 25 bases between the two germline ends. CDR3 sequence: CASIREPGGRPIYGYTF. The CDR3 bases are TGTGCCAGCATTAGGGAACCGGGGGGCAGGCCCATCTATGGCTACACCTTC.

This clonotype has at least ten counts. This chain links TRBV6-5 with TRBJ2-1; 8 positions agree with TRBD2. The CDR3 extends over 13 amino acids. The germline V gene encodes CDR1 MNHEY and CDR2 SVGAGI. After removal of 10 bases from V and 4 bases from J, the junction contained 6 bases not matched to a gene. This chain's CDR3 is CATRGGTYNEQFF. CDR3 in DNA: TGTGCCACACGGGGGGGGACGTACAATGAGCAGTTCTTC.